The following is a T cell receptor (beta chain) sequence with its context. Stated treatment: some 20 received Ad26.COV2.S at low or high dose, single or two shots; a few received placebo; per-sample allocation not given. Samples analyzed were those drawn on day 63 after the first vaccine or placebo injection. The sample comes from a study of Ad26.COV2.S vaccination and SARS-CoV-2 variants. TCRdb's copy holds only in-frame clones and misses some; the assay was immunoSEQ multiplex PCR. The sample includes 410,000 or so clones, 92% seen only once; the top ten take more than 1.5%. Trimming left V 3 bases short and J 2 bases short, with 11 bases between. Germline CDR1 reads LGHNA; CDR2 reads YSLEER. The CDR3 sequence is 15 residues long.

The TCR originated in a person aged 18-65 years who received the Ad26.COV2.S COVID-19 vaccine or a placebo. Specimen: peripheral blood, collected in a trial of Ad26.COV2.S vaccine versus placebo. The V call is TRBV4-3, the J call TRBJ1-3; D is possibly TRBD1 (5 bases). CDR3 bases: TGCGCCAGCAGCCAGACCGGGGGGACTGGAAACACCATATATTTT. It codes for CASSQTGGTGNTIYF.